The T cell receptor beta chain described here comes from a study of Ad26.COV2.S vaccination and SARS-CoV-2 variants. This CDR3 comprises 14 residues. Germline values: CDR1 SNHLY, CDR2 FYNNEI. The ends were cut back, 3 bases at V and 0 bases at J, with 8 bases in the middle. TCRdb keeps only in-frame clones here, not all; method: immunoSEQ multiplex PCR. The table has about 400,000 clones, roughly 90% seen once. A word on this clone: The antigen remains unidentified.

General study findings and limits: Vaccinees reportedly had broad spike-specific CD8+ and CD4+ T cell responses. Using TCR breadth and depth analyses may have led to underestimated total T cell responses. Spike-specific TCR breadth was greater after Ad26.COV2.S than placebo.

Regarding treatment: about 20 received Ad26.COV2.S at low or high dose, single or two shots; 5 received placebo; per-sample allocation not given. Specimen acquisition occurred on day 63 following the initial vaccine or placebo injection. In the vaccine, an Ad26 vector expressed the SARS-CoV-2 spike of the Wuhan strain. V usage is TRBV2 and J usage is TRBJ1-2, with D uncertain. The specimen was peripheral blood, collected in a trial of Ad26.COV2.S vaccine versus placebo. The TCR sequence derives from a person aged 18 to 59 who received the Ad26.COV2.S COVID-19 vaccine or a placebo. The CDR3 DNA reads as TGTGCCAGCAGTGAGAACGGAGCTAACTATGGCTACACCTTC. Translated, it gives CASSENGANYGYTF.